A single sample is the source of the 5 T cell receptor beta chains below, sequenced in a study of T cell responses to AZD1222 COVID-19 vaccine. Assay used: immunoSEQ multiplex PCR; TCRdb lists only in-frame clones, some missing. The data show about 200,000 clones, with approximately 86% seen just once and 6% to 8.5% held by the top ten. Here the sequenced sample was peripheral blood, taken on day 0 of AZD1222 vaccination. The receptor source for this set is an adult in good health.

V usage is TRBV11-2 and J usage is TRBJ2-7, with D perhaps TRBD1 (6 bases). From germline, CDR1 is SGHAT and CDR2 FQNNGV. This CDR3 spans 14 amino acids. V lost 1 base and J lost 2, with 9 bases in between. CDR3 residues: CASSLGTATYEQYF. CDR3 coding DNA: TGTGCCAGCAGCTTAGGGACAGCTACCTACGAGCAGTACTTC. The full variable domain, its missing parts supplied by reference TRBV11-2 and TRBJ2-7, is EAGVAQSPRYKIIEKRQSVAFWCNPISGHATLYWYQQILGQGPKLLIQFQNNGVVDDSQLPKDRFSAERLKGVDSTLKIQPAKLEDSAVYLCASSLGTATYEQYFGPGTRLTVT.

The chain is built from TRBV5-1 and TRBJ2-3, with D maybe TRBD2 (5 bases). The CDR3 consists of 14 residues. The germline V gene has CDR1 SGHRS and CDR2 YFSETQ. Trimming removed 7 bases from V and 0 bases from J, with 12 bases in between. The CDR3 here is CASVSSSSTDTQYF. In DNA form, the CDR3 reads TGCGCCAGCGTTTCTAGCAGTAGCACAGATACGCAGTATTTT.

This CDR3 reads CASSLRIGMDEQYF. DNA of the CDR3: TGCGCCAGCAGCTTGAGGATTGGCATGGACGAGCAGTACTTC. The rearrangement uses TRBV5-1 and TRBJ2-7; D ambiguous. The CDR3 has 14 residues. The germline CDR1 and CDR2 sequences are SGHRS and YFSETQ. V dropped 1 base and J dropped 5 bases, with 13 bases sitting between them. The variable domain in full, with the rest retrieved from reference TRBV5-1 and TRBJ2-7, is KAGVTQTPRYLIKTRGQQVTLSCSPISGHRSVSWYQQTPGQGLQFLFEYFSETQRNKGNFPGRFSGRQFSNSRSEMNVSTLELGDSALYLCASSLRIGMDEQYFGPGTRLTVT.

The rearrangement joins TRBV3-1 (or the pseudogene TRBV3-2) to TRBJ1-2, with TRBD1 matching 7 bases. In germline, CDR1 is LGHDT, CDR2 YNNKEL (reference sequence). CDR3 length: 15 residues. The V and J ends lost 1 base and 5 bases, in that order; junction bases with no gene match: 7. The CDR3 here is CASSQVTGSGYGYTF. The CDR3 DNA sequence: TGTGCCAGCAGCCAAGTGACAGGGTCGGGGTATGGCTACACCTTC.

The V gene is TRBV7-9, the J gene TRBJ1-5, with no clear D. CDR3 size: 12 residues. The germline V and J ends were trimmed by 3 bases and 7 bases, with 7 bases remaining between them. Germline loops: CDR1 SEHNR, CDR2 FQNEAQ (reference sequence). The CDR3 sequence is CASSFPGQPQHF. CDR3 DNA: TGTGCCAGCAGCTTCCCGGGCCAGCCCCAGCATTTT.